This record concerns one T cell receptor beta chain sequence. This entry belongs to a study of blood T cell repertoires in COVID-19. As for the study in general: COVID-19 samples, acute and convalescent, were from the United States, Italy and Spain.

The CDR3 has 14 amino acids. Germline CDR1 is SGHRS and CDR2 is YFSETQ. The ends were cut back, 0 bases at V and 4 bases at J, with 7 bases in the middle. Original methodology: For nucleated cells, counts were estimated from reference gene primer amplification. Produced via immunoSEQ multiplex PCR; TCRdb's table is partial and in-frame only. D and trimming come from the DNA, and the V and J calls and clone size come from that table. The sample yields 200,000 to 300,000 clones, approximately 80% seen once. Sequencing used peripheral blood. The receptor was isolated from a man in his 60s with acute or convalescent COVID-19. The rearrangement uses TRBV5-1 and TRBJ1-4; tentative D call: TRBD1 (5 bases). The CDR3 DNA reads TGCGCCAGCAGCTTGGAGGGGATTAATGAAAAACTGTTTTTT. This sequence encodes CASSLEGINEKLFF.